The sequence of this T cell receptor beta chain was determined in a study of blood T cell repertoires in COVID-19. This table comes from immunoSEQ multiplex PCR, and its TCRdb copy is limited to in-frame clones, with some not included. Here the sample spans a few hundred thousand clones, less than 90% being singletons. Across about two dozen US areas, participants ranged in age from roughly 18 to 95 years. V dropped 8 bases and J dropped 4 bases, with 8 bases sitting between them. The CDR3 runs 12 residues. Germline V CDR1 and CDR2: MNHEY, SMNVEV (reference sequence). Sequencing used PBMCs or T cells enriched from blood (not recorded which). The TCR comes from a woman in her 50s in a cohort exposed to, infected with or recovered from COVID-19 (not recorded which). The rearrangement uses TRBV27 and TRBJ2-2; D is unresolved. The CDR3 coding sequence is TGTGCCAGCGCGGCTCGCACCGGGGAGCTGTTTTTT. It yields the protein CASAARTGELFF.